This T cell receptor beta chain was sequenced during a study of blood T cell repertoires in COVID-19. The CDR3 consists of 15 residues. Trimming shortened V by 6 bases and J by 1 base, and 12 bases separated the two germline ends. CDR1 and CDR2 (germline): SNHLY, FYNNEI. Methods used by the authors: It was from reference gene primer amplification that nucleated cell counts were estimated. Profiling relied on immunoSEQ multiplex PCR, and the TCRdb table lists in-frame clones only, not all of them. Clonal size and the V and J genes are those of that table, whereas D and trimming came from the DNA. The sample has over 250,000 clones; roughly 87% are singletons.

Sequenced input: peripheral blood. This TCR derives from a woman in her 30s with acute or convalescent COVID-19. V and J are TRBV2 and TRBJ2-2; D is ambiguous. CDR3 in amino acids: CASSPSGLNTGELFF. The CDR3 nucleotides are TGTGCCAGCAGCCCTTCCGGGTTGAACACCGGGGAGCTGTTTTTT.